This T cell receptor (beta chain) is drawn from a study of OX40 agonist ivuxolimab in advanced cancers. Some clones are missing from TCRdb's copy, which holds only in-frame ones; the method was immunoSEQ multiplex PCR. The sample records approximately 87,000 clones, around nine tenths being singletons. Systemic immunosuppression or autoimmune disease history was grounds to exclude patients. The sequences come from CD4+ or CD8+ T cells sorted from blood, collected in a trial of the OX40 agonist ivuxolimab. This clonotype was sampled from an adult with an advanced solid tumor such as melanoma, head and neck, liver or kidney cancer.

The CDR3 is CASSYSAEGYEQYF. The CDR3 nucleotides are TGTGCCAGCAGTTACTCGGCCGAAGGGTACGAGCAGTACTTC. The rearrangement links TRBV6-5 to TRBJ2-7; D gene uncertain. V shed 0 bases and J shed 4 bases, with 10 bases lying between them. The germline gives CDR1 MNHEY, CDR2 SVGAGI. This CDR3 comprises 14 residues.